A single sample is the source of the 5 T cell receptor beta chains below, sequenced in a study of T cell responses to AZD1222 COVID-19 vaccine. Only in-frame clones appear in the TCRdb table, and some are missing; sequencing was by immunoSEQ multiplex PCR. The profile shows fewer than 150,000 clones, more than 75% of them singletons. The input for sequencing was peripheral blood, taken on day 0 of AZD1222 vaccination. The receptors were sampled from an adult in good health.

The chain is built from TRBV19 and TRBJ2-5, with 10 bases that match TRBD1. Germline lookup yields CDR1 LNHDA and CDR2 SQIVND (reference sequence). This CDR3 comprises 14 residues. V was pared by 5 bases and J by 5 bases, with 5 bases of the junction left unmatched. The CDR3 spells CASSADRGRETQYF. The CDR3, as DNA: TGTGCCAGTAGTGCCGACAGGGGGCGGGAGACCCAGTACTTC.

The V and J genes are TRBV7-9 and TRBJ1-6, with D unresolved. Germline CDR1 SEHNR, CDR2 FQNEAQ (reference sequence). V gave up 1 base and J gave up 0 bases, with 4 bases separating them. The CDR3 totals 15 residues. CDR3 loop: CASSLGGSYNSPLHF. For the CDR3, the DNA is TGTGCCAGCAGCTTAGGGGGCTCCTATAATTCACCCCTCCACTTT.

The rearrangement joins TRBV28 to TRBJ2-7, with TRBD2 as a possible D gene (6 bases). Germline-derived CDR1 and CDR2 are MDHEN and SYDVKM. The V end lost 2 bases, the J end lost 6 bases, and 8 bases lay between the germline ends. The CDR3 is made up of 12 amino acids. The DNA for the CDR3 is TGTGCCAGCAGTTTACTTAGCGGCGAGCAGTACTTC. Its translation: CASSLLSGEQYF.

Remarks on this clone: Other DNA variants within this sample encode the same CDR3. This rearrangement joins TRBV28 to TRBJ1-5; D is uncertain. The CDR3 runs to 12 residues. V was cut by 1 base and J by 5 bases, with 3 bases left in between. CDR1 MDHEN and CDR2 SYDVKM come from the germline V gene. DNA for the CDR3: TGTGCCAGCAGTTTATTGCATCAGCCCCAGCATTTT. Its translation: CASSLLHQPQHF.

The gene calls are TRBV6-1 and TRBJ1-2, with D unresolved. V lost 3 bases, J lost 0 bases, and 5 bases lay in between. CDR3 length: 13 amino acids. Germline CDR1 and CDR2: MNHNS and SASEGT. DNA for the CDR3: TGTGCCAGCAGTGATACCGCTAACTATGGCTACACCTTC. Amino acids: CASSDTANYGYTF.